This T cell receptor (beta chain) was profiled in a study of identical twins (dated by TCRdb to 2015 to 2016). Turning to the overall study: To test whether fetal clonotypes persist, the study used deep sequencing on TCR alpha and beta repertoires from monozygotic twins, unrelated adults of various ages, and cord blood. To rule out contamination, the twin experiments were replicated at different times with different library preparation protocols.

Only healthy Caucasian donors were included. Three pairs of female monozygotic twins, all aged about 18 to 30 years, were included in the twin cohort. The RNA used for TCR libraries was isolated from peripheral blood mononuclear cells. Library creation used 5' RACE. The reads were generated on an Illumina HiSeq 2000. Template switching introduced a universal primer binding site; the final cDNA contained a unique molecular identifier, enabling accurate counting of TCR cDNA molecules. Specific primers in the conserved constant-segment region were used to synthesize first-strand cDNA for the TCR alpha and beta chains. To control for contamination, each cDNA library was double barcoded with a SMART-Mk sample barcode plus Illumina barcodes. TruSeq adapter sequences along with Illumina sample barcodes were introduced in two successive PCR steps. Sequencing of the TCR alpha and beta cDNA libraries was done on the Illumina HiSeq platform using custom primers. Processing in the source paper ran as follows. Unique molecular identifiers were extracted from raw reads with MiGEC, and CDR3 positions were determined with MiXCR. For each individual, recombination models were inferred using an EM algorithm with the repgenHMM and IGoR tools. The tcR package in R was used for shared clonotype analysis, with sharing normalized by the product of cloneset sizes. To study raw recombination free of thymic and clonal selection effects, out-of-frame nonproductive sequences were analyzed. TCRdb itself trimmed the public reads at Q25 with fastp, ran MiXCR and retained productive beta chains. Identical CDR3 protein sequences are pooled into one entry, listed with their most common genes and DNA. TCRdb, not the original authors, processed these V and J calls. The table for this sample lists 650,000 to 800,000 distinct CDR3 sequences; more than 6.5% of them were counted only once. The ten largest clones take up roughly 0.9% of the sample.

This clonotype has just a few counts. Its antigen remains unidentified. No base quality values were provided; no much bigger clone lies one nucleotide off. The germline V gene supplies CDR1 SNHLY and CDR2 FYNNEI. Measured from the cysteine to the phenylalanine, the CDR3 is 13 residues long. Only CDR3 DNA is held: 39 bases, read in frame from base 1. V loses 8 bases of germline sequence and J loses 8 bases, and the interval between the two ends is 15 bases. The investigation overall reported the following: Invariant T cells such as MAIT and iNKT could partly confound zero-insertion analyses, though diverse VJ usage argued against this for most clonotypes. Abundant cord blood beta clonotypes carried fewer insertions; young adult naive repertoires showed a weaker similar trend, while memory repertoires showed none. Compared with coincidental sharing between unrelated individuals, an excess of low generation-probability sequences was observed among out-of-frame TCR alpha sequences shared between twins. In beta out-of-frame sequences, excess twin sharing was weaker, because having fewer shared sequences lowered the signal-to-noise ratio. Because the same donors could not be followed over many years, the conclusions depended on cross-sectional statistical analysis. In monozygotic twins, recombination models systematically underestimated out-of-frame TCR alpha sharing, but the models matched the sharing seen between unrelated individuals.

The data also belong to a second study, concerning yellow fever vaccine responses in identical twins. The second paper states: According to the authors, in identical twins the way T cells responded to vaccination appeared partly convergent and partly personalized. In the study, vaccine-responding T cell clones were precisely tracked in identical twins.

The receptor was derived from a woman between 18 and 29 years old in good health. In this chain, TRBV2 is recombined with TRBJ1-4; TRBD1 is possibly the D segment (5 matching bases). Sequencing was performed on PBMCs. The DNA is as follows: TGTGCCAGCCTCAGGGAGACGGGGGAAAAACTGTTTTTT. This sequence encodes CASLRETGEKLFF.